Listed below are T cell receptor beta chains from one sample, sequenced in a study of blood T cell repertoires in COVID-19. Here immunoSEQ multiplex PCR was the method, and the copy in TCRdb shows in-frame clones only, minus some. Among 250,000 to 300,000 clones listed, 85% to 90% were seen once. The sequenced sample was peripheral blood. These receptors all come from a young woman with COVID-19, enrolled during active disease. The CDR3 runs from the conserved cysteine through the conserved F or W. Fields, in order: clone size, V gene, J gene, D gene, CDR3 protein, CDR3 DNA. The D gene is left open where the match is weak. Clone size is given for some rows only: seen once, a few or many times, or a class if the clone is expanded.

size: .; V: TRBV30; J: TRBJ1-6; D: .; CDR3: CAWGPTRGSPLHF; DNA: TGTGCCTGGGGACCAACCCGAGGTTCACCCCTCCACTTT
size: .; V: TRBV5-1; J: TRBJ2-5; D: .; CDR3: CASSLVSLQEGTQYF; DNA: TGCGCCAGCAGCTTGGTCTCCCTCCAGGAAGGGACCCAGTACTTC
size: once; V: TRBV6-2/TRBV6-3; J: TRBJ2-7; D: .; CDR3: CASSYMQGVGEQYF; DNA: TGTGCCAGCAGTTACATGCAGGGTGTCGGCGAGCAGTACTTC
size: few; V: TRBV29-1; J: TRBJ1-1; D: TRBD1; CDR3: CSVIQGASTEAFF; DNA: TGCAGCGTCATACAGGGGGCGTCCACTGAAGCTTTCTTT
size: .; V: TRBV28; J: TRBJ2-2; D: TRBD1; CDR3: CASSFQGAYTGELFF; DNA: TGTGCCAGCAGCTTTCAGGGGGCTTACACCGGGGAGCTGTTTTTT
size: .; V: TRBV24-1; J: TRBJ2-1; D: .; CDR3: CATSDLRRRGVFF; DNA: TGTGCCACCAGTGATTTGAGGCGCCGTGGAGTGTTCTTC
size: .; V: TRBV12-2; J: TRBJ2-2; D: .; CDR3: CASRLSGSTTGELFF; DNA: TGTGCAAGTCGCCTTAGCGGGAGCACCACCGGGGAGCTGTTTTTT
size: .; V: TRBV29-1; J: TRBJ1-5; D: .; CDR3: CSVAGGGESNQPQHF; DNA: TGCAGCGTTGCGGGGGGAGGAGAGAGCAATCAGCCCCAGCATTTT
size: .; V: TRBV6-2/TRBV6-3; J: TRBJ1-2; D: .; CDR3: CASSSTWPGGYTF; DNA: TGTGCCAGCAGTTCGACATGGCCCGGTGGCTACACCTTC
size: .; V: TRBV27; J: TRBJ1-1; D: .; CDR3: CASSLSQDTEAFF; DNA: TGTGCCAGCAGTTTATCGCAGGACACTGAAGCTTTCTTT
size: few; V: TRBV14; J: TRBJ2-7; D: .; CDR3: CASSHPGETYEQYF; DNA: TGTGCCAGCAGCCACCCCGGGGAGACCTACGAGCAGTACTTC
size: few; V: TRBV6-2/TRBV6-3; J: TRBJ2-7; D: .; CDR3: CASSYSLRHEQYF; DNA: TGTGCCAGCAGTTACTCTCTCAGGCACGAGCAGTACTTC
size: .; V: TRBV6-5; J: TRBJ2-1; D: .; CDR3: CASRGAPYNEQFF; DNA: TGTGCCAGCAGGGGGGCTCCATACAATGAGCAGTTCTTC
size: .; V: TRBV5-1; J: TRBJ2-2; D: .; CDR3: CASSFGPSSGTTGELFF; DNA: TGCGCCAGCAGCTTTGGCCCCTCCTCGGGTACCACCGGGGAGCTGTTTTTT
size: few; V: TRBV30; J: TRBJ1-6; D: TRBD1; CDR3: CAWSRPDRENSPLHF; DNA: TGTGCCTGGAGTCGCCCTGACAGGGAGAATTCACCCCTCCACTTT
size: once; V: TRBV6-5; J: TRBJ2-2; D: .; CDR3: CASSRQVDTGELFF; DNA: TGTGCCAGCAGCCGACAGGTCGACACCGGGGAGCTGTTTTTT